This T cell receptor beta chain was documented in a study of glioma-infiltrating T cells after dendritic cell vaccination. Study-level background: Autologous tumor lysate was loaded overnight onto monocyte-derived dendritic cells grown about 7 days with IL-4 and GM-CSF.

Amplification used 60 V beta primers and 13 J beta primers. The assay was immunoSEQ multiplex PCR, and TCRdb's table has in-frame clones only and misses some. In the table there are 25,000 to 35,000 clones, roughly 90% of which are singletons. The V and J ends lost 2 bases and 9 bases respectively, with 7 bases between them. The CDR3 loop spans 11 amino acids. Germline CDR1 MNHEY, CDR2 SMNVEV (reference sequence). Blood PBMC samples: pre-vaccination, two weeks post third vaccination, and at tumor progression. V and J are TRBV27 and TRBJ1-1; perhaps TRBD1 as D (5 bases). The material was blood, obtained before dendritic cell vaccination. This receptor was taken from a human donor with glioblastoma. CDR3 sequence (DNA): TGTGCCAGCAGTTTAGGGACTCAAGCTTTCTTT. Translation gives CASSLGTQAFF.